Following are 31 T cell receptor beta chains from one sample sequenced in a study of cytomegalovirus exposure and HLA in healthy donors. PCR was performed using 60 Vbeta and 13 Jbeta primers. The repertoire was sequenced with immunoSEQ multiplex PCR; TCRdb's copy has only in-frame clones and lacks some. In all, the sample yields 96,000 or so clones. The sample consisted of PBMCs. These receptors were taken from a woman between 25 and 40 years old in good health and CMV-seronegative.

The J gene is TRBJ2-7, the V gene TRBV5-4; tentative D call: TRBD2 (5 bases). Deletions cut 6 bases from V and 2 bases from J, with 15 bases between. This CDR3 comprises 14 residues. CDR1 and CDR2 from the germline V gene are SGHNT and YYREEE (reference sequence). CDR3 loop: CASTPGLGAYEQYF. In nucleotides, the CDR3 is TGTGCCAGCACCCCTGGTCTGGGAGCCTACGAGCAGTACTTC.

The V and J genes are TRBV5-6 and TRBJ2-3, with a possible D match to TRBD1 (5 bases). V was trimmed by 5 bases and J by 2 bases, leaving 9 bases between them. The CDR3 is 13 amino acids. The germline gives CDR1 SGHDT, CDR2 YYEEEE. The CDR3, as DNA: TGTGCCAGCAGGACAGAAAACACAGATACGCAGTATTTT. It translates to CASRTENTDTQYF.

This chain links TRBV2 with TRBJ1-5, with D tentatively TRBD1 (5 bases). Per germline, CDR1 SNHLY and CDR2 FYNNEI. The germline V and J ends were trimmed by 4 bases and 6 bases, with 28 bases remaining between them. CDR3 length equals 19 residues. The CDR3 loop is CASSVPGDDTIEYRQPQHF. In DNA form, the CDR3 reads TGTGCCAGCAGTGTACCGGGGGACGACACAATAGAGTATCGTCAGCCCCAGCATTTT. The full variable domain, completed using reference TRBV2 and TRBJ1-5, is EPEVTQTPSHQVTQMGQEVILRCVPISNHLYFYWYRQILGQKVEFLVSFYNNEISEKSEIFDDQFSVERPDGSNFTLKIRSTKLEDSAMYFCASSVPGDDTIEYRQPQHFGDGTRLSIL.

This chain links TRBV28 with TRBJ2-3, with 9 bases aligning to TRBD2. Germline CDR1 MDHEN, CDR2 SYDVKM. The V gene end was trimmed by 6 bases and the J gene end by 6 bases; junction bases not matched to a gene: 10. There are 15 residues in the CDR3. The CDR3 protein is CASSSARLAGDTQYF. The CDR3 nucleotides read TGTGCCAGCAGCTCCGCGCGGCTAGCGGGGGATACGCAGTATTTT.

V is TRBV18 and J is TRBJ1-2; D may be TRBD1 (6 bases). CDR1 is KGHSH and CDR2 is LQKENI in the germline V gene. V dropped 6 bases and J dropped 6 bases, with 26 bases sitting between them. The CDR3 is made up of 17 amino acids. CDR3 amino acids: CASSIDRSLWGGDGYTF. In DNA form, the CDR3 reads TGTGCCAGCTCCATCGACAGGTCCCTGTGGGGAGGGGATGGCTACACCTTC.

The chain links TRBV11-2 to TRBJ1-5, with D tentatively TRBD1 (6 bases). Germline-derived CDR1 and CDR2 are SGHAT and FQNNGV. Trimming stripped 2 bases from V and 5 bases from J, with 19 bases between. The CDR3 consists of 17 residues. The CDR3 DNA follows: TGTGCCAGCAGCTTACGAGTTGGTGGACAGCCTGATCAGCCCCAGCATTTT. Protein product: CASSLRVGGQPDQPQHF.

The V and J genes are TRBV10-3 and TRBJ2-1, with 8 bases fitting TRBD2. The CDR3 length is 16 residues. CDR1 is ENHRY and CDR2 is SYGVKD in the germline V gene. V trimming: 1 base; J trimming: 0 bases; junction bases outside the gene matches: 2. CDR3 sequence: CAISEYGTSSYNEQFF. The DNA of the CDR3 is TGTGCCATCAGTGAGTACGGGACTAGCTCCTACAATGAGCAGTTCTTC.

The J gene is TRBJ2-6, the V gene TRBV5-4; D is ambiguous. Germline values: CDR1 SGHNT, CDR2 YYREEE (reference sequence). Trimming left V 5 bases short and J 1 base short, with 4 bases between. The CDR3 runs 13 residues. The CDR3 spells CASSYSGANVLTF. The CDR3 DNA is TGTGCCAGCAGTTATTCTGGGGCCAACGTCCTGACTTTC.

The CDR3 region has the DNA TGTGCCAGCAGCCGGACAGGGTCCTACGAGCAGTACTTC. This gives the protein CASSRTGSYEQYF. This sequence joins TRBV5-4 and TRBJ2-7, with 8 bases that match TRBD1. The length of the CDR3 is 13 residues. Germline V lookup: CDR1 SGHNT, CDR2 YYREEE (reference sequence). After removal of 4 bases from V and 1 base from J, the junction contained 1 base not matched to a gene.

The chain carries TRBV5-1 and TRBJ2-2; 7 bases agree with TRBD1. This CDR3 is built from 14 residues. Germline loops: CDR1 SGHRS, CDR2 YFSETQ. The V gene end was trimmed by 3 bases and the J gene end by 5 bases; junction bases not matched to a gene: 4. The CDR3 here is CASSSGQQTGELFF. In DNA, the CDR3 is TGCGCCAGCAGCTCGGGACAGCAGACCGGGGAGCTGTTTTTT.

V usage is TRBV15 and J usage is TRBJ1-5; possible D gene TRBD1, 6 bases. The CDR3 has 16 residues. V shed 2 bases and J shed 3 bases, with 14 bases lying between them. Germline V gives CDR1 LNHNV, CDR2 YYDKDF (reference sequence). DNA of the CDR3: TGTGCCACCAGCAGAAAGAGGGGGTTCTACAATCAGCCCCAGCATTTT. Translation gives CATSRKRGFYNQPQHF.

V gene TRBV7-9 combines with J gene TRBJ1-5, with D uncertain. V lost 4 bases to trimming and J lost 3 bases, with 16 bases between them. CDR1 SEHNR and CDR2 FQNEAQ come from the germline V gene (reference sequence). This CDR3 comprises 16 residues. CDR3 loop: CASSSPRGENNQPQHF. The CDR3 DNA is TGTGCCAGCAGCTCGCCTCGCGGGGAAAACAATCAGCCCCAGCATTTT. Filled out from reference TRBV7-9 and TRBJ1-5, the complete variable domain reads DTGVSQNPRHKITKRGQNVTFRCDPISEHNRLYWYRQTLGQGPEFLTYFQNEAQLEKSRLLSDRFSAERPKGSFSTLEIQRTEQGDSAMYLCASSSPRGENNQPQHFGDGTRLSIL.

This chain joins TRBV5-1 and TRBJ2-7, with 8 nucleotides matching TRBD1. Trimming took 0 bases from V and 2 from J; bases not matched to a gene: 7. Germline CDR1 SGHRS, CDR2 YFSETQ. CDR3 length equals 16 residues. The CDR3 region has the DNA TGCGCCAGCAGCTTGGCCAGGGACAGGCCTACCTACGAGCAGTACTTC. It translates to CASSLARDRPTYEQYF.

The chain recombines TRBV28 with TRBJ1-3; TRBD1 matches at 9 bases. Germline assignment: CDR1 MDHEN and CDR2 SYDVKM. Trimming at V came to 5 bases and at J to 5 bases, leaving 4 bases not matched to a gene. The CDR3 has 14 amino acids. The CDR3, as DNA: TGTGCCAGCAGTGGACAGGGGAGTAGAAACACCATATATTTT. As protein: CASSGQGSRNTIYF.

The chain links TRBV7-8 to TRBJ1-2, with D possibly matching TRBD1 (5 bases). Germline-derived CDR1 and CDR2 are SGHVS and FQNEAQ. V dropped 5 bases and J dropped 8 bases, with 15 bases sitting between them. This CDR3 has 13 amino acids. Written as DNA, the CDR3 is TGTGCCAGCAGCCAAGAGGGGAGGTCAGGCTACACCTTC. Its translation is CASSQEGRSGYTF.

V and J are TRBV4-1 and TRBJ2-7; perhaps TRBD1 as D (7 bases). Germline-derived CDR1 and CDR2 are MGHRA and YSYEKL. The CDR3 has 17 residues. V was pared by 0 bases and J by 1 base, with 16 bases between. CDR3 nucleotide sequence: TGCGCCAGCAGCCAAGATCCGGAGGGGGCTGAATCCTACGAGCAGTACTTC. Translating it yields CASSQDPEGAESYEQYF.

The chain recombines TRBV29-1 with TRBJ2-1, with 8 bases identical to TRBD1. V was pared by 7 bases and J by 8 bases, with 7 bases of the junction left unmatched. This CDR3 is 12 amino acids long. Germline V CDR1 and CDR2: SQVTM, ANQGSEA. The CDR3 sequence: CSAGQGSDEQFF. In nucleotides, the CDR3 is TGCAGCGCCGGACAGGGAAGCGATGAGCAGTTCTTC.

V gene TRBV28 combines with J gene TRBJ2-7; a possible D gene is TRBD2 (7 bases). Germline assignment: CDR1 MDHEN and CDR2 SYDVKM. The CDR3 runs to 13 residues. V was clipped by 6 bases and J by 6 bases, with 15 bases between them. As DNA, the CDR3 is TGTGCCAGCAGAGGGGGGGGTCCGGCCGAGCAGTACTTC. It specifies CASRGGGPAEQYF.

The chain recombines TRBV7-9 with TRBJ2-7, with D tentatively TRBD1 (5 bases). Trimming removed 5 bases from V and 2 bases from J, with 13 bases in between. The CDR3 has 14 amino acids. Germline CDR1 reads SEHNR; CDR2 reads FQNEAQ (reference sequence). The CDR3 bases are TGTGCCAGCAGCCCCCGGCAGGGCCCCTACGAGCAGTACTTC. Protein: CASSPRQGPYEQYF.

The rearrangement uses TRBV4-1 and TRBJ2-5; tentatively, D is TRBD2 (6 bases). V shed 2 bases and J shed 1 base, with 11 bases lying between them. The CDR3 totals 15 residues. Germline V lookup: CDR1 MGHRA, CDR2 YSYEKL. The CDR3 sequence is CASSQRGTGQETQYF. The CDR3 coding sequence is TGCGCCAGCAGCCAACGCGGGACCGGCCAAGAGACCCAGTACTTC.

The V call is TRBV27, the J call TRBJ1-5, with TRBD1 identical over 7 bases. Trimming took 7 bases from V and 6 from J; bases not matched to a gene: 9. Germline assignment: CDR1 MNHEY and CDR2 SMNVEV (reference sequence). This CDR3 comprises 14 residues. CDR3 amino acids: CASIIRQGGQPQHF. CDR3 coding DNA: TGTGCCAGCATCATACGACAGGGCGGTCAGCCCCAGCATTTT.

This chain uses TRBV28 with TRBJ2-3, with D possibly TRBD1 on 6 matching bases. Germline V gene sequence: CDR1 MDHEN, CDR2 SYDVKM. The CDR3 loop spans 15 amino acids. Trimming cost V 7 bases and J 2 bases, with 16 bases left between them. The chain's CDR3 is CASTGQKVLTDTQYF. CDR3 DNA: TGTGCCAGCACCGGACAGAAGGTTCTCACAGATACGCAGTATTTT.

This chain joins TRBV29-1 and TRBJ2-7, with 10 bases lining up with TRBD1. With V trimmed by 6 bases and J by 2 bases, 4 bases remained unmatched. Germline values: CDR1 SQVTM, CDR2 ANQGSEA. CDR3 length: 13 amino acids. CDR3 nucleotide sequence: TGCAGCGTCAGGACAGGGGGAACCTACGAGCAGTACTTC. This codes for CSVRTGGTYEQYF.

CDR3 DNA sequence: TGTGCCAGCAGCCCGAGTCTGGTAGCGGGACACGAGCAGTACTTC. Its protein product is CASSPSLVAGHEQYF. The V gene is TRBV9, the J gene TRBJ2-7; 8 bases fit TRBD2. The CDR3 consists of 15 residues. CDR1 is SGDLS, CDR2 YYNGEE, per germline. The junction had 11 bases not matched to a gene; V was cut back by 4 bases and J by 5 bases.

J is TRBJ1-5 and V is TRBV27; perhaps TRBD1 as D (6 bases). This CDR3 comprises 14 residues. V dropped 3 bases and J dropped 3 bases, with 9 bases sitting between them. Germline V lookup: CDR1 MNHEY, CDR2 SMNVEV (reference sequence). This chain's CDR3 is CASSFGGANQPQHF. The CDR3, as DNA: TGTGCCAGCAGTTTTGGGGGCGCCAATCAGCCCCAGCATTTT.

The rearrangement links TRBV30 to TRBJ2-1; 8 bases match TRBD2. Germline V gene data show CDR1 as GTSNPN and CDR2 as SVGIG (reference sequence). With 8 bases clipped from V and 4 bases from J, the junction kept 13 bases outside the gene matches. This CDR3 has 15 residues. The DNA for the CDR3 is TGTGCCAGTTCACTCGGGGGGGCCTTTTACAATGAGCAGTTCTTC. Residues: CASSLGGAFYNEQFF.

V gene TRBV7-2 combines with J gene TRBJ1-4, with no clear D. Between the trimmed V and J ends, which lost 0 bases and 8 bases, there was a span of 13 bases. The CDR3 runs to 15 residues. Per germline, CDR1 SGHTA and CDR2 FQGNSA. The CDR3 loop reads CASSLAGSPREKLFF. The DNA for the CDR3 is TGTGCCAGCAGCTTAGCGGGCAGTCCAAGGGAAAAACTGTTTTTT.

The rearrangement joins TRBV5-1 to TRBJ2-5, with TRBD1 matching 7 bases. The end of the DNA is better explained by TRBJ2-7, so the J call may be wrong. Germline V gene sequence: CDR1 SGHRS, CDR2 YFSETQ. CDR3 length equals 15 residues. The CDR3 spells CASSTGQTAVYEQYF. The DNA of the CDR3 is TGCGCCAGCAGCACGGGACAGACGGCAGTCTACGAGCAGTACTTC.

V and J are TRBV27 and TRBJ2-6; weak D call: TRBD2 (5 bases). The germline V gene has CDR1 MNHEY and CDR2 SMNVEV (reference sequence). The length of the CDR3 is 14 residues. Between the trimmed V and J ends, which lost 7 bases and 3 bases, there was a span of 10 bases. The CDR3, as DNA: TGTGCCAGCACCCCCGGGATTGGGGCCAACGTCCTGACTTTC. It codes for CASTPGIGANVLTF.

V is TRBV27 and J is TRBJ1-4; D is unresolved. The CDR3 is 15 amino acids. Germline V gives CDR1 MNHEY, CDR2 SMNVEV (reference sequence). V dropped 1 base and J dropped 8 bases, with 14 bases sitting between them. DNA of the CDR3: TGTGCCAGCAGTTTATACGGGGATCAAGGGGAAAAACTGTTTTTT. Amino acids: CASSLYGDQGEKLFF.

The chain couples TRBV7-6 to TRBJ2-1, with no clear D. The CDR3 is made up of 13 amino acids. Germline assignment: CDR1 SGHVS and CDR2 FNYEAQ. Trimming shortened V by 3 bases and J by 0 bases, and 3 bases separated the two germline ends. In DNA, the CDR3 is TGTGCCAGCAGCTTCAGCTCCTACAATGAGCAGTTCTTC. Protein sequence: CASSFSSYNEQFF. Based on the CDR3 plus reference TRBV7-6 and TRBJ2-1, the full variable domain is GAGVSQSPRYKVTKRGQDVALRCDPISGHVSLYWYRQALGQGPEFLTYFNYEAQQDKSGLPNDRFSAERPEGSISTLTIQRTEQRDSAMYRCASSFSSYNEQFFGPGTRLTVL.